In its sample, the clone carrying this T cell receptor (beta chain) was seen many times. This record belongs to a study of T cells in Graves' hyperthyroidism and ophthalmopathy. Researchers amplified the TCR beta CDR3 regions from RNA transcripts. The HTBI primer set drove a first-round RT-PCR of the TCR CDR3. TCRdb independently ran MiXCR on the multiplex PCR reads; one entry per CDR3 protein. The sample consists of roughly 660,000 distinct CDR3 sequences, approximately 15% of them appearing once. Trimming took 2 bases from V and 0 from J, leaving 17 bases between them. Per the germline V gene, CDR1 is LNHDA and CDR2 is SQIVND (reference sequence). This CDR3 is 18 amino acids long. Diagnosing involved the use of clinical symptoms, serum thyroxine and TRAb, thyroid ultrasound and orbital computed tomography.

The sequenced material came from blood. This sequence was found in a man aged 50-59 years with Graves' hyperthyroidism. The chain is built from TRBV19 and TRBJ1-5; D is uncertain. The chain's CDR3 is CASSINWTFPYSNQPQHF. The CDR3, as DNA: TGTGCCAGTAGTATAAACTGGACCTTTCCCTATAGCAATCAGCCCCAGCATTTT.